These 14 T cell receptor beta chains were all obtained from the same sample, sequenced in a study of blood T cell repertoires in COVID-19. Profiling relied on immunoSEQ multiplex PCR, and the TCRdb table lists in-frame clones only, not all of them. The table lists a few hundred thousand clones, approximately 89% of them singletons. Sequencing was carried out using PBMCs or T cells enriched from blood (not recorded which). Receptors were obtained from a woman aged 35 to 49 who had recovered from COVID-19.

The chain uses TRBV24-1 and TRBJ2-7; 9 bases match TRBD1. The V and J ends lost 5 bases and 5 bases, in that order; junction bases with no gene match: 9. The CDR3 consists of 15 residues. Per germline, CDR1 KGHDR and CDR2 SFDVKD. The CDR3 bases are TGTGCCACCAGTGGTCTTCCGGGACAGGGAGACGAGCAGTACTTC. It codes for CATSGLPGQGDEQYF.

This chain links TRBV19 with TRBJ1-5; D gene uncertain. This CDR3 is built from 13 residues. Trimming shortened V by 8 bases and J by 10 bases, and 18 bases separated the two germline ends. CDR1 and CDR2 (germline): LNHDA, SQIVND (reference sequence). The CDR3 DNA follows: TGTGCCAGTCAGAAGGGATCGGGAGCTCCCCAGCATTTT. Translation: CASQKGSGAPQHF.

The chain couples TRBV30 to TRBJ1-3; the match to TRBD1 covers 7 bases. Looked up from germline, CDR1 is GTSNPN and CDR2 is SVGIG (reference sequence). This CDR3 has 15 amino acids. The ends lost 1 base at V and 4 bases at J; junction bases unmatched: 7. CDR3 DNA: TGTGCCTGGAGTGCAGATACAGGGGTAGGAAACACCATATATTTT. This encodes CAWSADTGVGNTIYF.

The CDR3, as DNA: TGTGCCAGCAGCCCTATCGCATTGTACCAAGAGACCCAGTACTTC. Amino acid sequence: CASSPIALYQETQYF. V and J are TRBV3-1 (or the pseudogene TRBV3-2) and TRBJ2-5; D ambiguous. V was trimmed by 4 bases and J by 0 bases, leaving 12 bases between them. Germline lookup yields CDR1 LGHDT and CDR2 YNNKEL (reference sequence). The CDR3 is 15 amino acids.

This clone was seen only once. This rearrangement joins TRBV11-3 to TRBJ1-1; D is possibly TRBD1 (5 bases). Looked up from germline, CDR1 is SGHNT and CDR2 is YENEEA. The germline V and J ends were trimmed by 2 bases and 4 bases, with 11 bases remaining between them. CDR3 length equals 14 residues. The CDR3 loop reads CASSLKEGLTEAFF. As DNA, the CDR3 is TGTGCCAGCAGCTTAAAAGAGGGACTCACTGAAGCTTTCTTT.

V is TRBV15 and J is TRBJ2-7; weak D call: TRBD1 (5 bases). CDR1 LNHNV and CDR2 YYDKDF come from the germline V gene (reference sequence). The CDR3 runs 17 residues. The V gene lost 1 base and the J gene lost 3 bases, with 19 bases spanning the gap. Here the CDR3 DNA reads TGTGCCACCAGCAGAGGGGGTAGGGGCAGTTTCAACTACGAGCAGTACTTC. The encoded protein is CATSRGGRGSFNYEQYF. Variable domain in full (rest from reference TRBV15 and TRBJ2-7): DAMVIQNPRYQVTQFGKPVTLSCSQTLNHNVMYWYQQKSSQAPKLLFHYYDKDFNNEADTPDNFQSRRPNTSFCFLDIRSPGLGDTAMYLCATSRGGRGSFNYEQYFGPGTRLTVT.

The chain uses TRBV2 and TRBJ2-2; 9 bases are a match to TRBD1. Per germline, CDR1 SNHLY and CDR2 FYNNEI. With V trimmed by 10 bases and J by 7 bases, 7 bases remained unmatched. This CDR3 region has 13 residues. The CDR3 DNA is TGTGCCACCCGGGACAGGGAGGTCGGGGAGCTGTTTTTT. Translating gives CATRDREVGELFF.

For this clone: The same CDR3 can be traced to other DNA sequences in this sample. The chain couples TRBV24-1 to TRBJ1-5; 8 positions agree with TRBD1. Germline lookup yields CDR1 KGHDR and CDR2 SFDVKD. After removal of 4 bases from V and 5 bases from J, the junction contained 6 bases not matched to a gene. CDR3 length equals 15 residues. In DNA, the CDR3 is TGTGCCACCAGTGACCCTGGACAGGGAGATCAGCCCCAGCATTTT. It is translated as CATSDPGQGDQPQHF.

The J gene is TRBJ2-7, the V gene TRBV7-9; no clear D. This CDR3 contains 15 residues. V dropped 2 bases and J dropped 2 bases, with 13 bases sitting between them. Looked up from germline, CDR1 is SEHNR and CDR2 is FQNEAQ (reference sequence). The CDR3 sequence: CASSLSLSFPYEQYF. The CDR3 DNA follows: TGTGCCAGCAGCTTATCCTTGAGTTTCCCCTACGAGCAGTACTTC.

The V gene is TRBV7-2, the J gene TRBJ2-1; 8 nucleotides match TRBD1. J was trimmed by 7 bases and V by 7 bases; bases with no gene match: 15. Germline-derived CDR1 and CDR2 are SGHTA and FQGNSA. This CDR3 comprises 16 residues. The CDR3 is CASTKVLDRVQNEQFF. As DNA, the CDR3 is TGTGCCAGCACGAAGGTACTGGACAGGGTACAGAATGAGCAGTTCTTC. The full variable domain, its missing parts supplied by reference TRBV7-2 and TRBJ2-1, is GAGVSQSPSNKVTEKGKDVELRCDPISGHTALYWYRQSLGQGLEFLIYFQGNSAPDKSGLPSDRFSAERTGGSVSTLTIQRTQQEDSAVYLCASTKVLDRVQNEQFFGPGTRLTVL.

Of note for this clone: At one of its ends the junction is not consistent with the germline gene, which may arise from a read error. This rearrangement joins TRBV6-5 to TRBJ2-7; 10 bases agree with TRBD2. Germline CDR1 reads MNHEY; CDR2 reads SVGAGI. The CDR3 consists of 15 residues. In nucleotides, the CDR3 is TGTGCCAGCAGGGCCGGGACTAGCGTCGCCTACGGGCAGTACTTC. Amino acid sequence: CASRAGTSVAYGQYF.

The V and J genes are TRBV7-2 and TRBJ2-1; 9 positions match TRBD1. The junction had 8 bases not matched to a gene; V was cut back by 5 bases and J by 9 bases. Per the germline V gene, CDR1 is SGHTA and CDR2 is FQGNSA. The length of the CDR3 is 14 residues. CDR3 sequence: CASSADRGRREQFF. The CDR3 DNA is TGTGCCAGCAGCGCCGACAGGGGGAGGCGTGAGCAGTTCTTC.

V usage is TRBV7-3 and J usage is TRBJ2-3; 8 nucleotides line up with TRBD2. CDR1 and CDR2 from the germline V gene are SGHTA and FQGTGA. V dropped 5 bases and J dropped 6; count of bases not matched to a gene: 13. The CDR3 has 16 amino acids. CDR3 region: CASSPRGGGETDTQYF. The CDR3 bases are TGTGCCAGCAGCCCCCGGGGGGGAGGGGAAACGGATACGCAGTATTTT.

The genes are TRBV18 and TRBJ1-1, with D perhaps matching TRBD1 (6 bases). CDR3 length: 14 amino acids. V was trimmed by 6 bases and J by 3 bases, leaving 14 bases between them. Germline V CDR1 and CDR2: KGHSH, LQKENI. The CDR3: CASSEQGVDTEAFF. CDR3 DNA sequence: TGTGCCAGCTCGGAACAGGGTGTCGACACTGAAGCTTTCTTT.